What follows are 10 T cell receptor beta chains derived from one specimen sequenced in a study of blood T cell repertoires in COVID-19. Libraries were prepared by immunoSEQ multiplex PCR; TCRdb keeps only in-frame clonotypes and omits some of them. The sample contains about 40,000 clones, about four fifths of which appear only once. Material for sequencing was peripheral blood. The receptor source for this set is an older woman with acute or convalescent COVID-19.

This sequence joins TRBV10-3 and TRBJ2-2; TRBD2 matches at 8 bases. Trimming cost V 3 bases and J 6 bases; bases outside gene matches: 12. This CDR3 region has 17 residues. Germline CDR1 and CDR2: ENHRY and SYGVKD. The CDR3 DNA reads as TGTGCCATCAGTGACCGGTGGCGGGAGGAGGGCTCCGGGGAGCTGTTTTTT. It encodes CAISDRWREEGSGELFF.

The chain employs TRBV30 and TRBJ1-1; 9 bases match TRBD1. Germline CDR1 GTSNPN, CDR2 SVGIG (reference sequence). With V trimmed by 3 bases and J by 4 bases, 3 bases remained unmatched. The CDR3 runs to 13 residues. The CDR3 here is CAWRRDRATEAFF. CDR3 DNA: TGTGCCTGGAGGCGGGACAGGGCCACTGAAGCTTTCTTT.

V is TRBV9 and J is TRBJ2-6, with 7 bases identical to TRBD2. This CDR3 comprises 17 residues. Germline-derived CDR1 and CDR2 are SGDLS and YYNGEE. With V trimmed by 1 base and J by 0 bases, 4 bases remained unmatched. CDR3 sequence reads: CASSVSPGGSGANVLTF. The CDR3 DNA reads as TGTGCCAGCAGCGTATCACCGGGGGGCTCTGGGGCCAACGTCCTGACTTTC.

The sample holds one count of this clone. This chain joins TRBV5-1 and TRBJ1-2, with a possible D match to TRBD1 (6 bases). Deletions cut 4 bases from V and 4 bases from J, with 14 bases between. Germline assignment: CDR1 SGHRS and CDR2 YFSETQ. There are 14 residues in the CDR3. The CDR3 spells CASSTGQTAYGYTF. In nucleotides, the CDR3 is TGCGCCAGCAGCACCGGACAGACCGCCTATGGCTACACCTTC.

V and J are TRBV6-1 and TRBJ2-7, with 11 bases aligning to TRBD2. The CDR3 totals 18 residues. CDR1 is MNHNS and CDR2 is SASEGT in the germline V gene. Trimming took 4 bases from V and 1 from J; bases not matched to a gene: 12. The CDR3 is CASSVIVSGGAVSYEQYF. CDR3 nucleotide sequence: TGTGCCAGCAGTGTGATCGTTAGCGGGGGGGCAGTATCCTACGAGCAGTACTTC.

The V and J genes are TRBV7-8 and TRBJ1-1; D might be TRBD1 (6 bases). V lost 6 bases, J lost 4 bases, and 12 bases lay in between. Germline CDR1 and CDR2: SGHVS and FQNEAQ. This CDR3 comprises 13 residues. CDR3 in amino acids: CASRPTGITEAFF. The CDR3 region has the DNA TGTGCCAGCAGGCCTACAGGGATCACTGAAGCTTTCTTT.

The rearrangement joins TRBV4-1 to TRBJ1-1; TRBD1 might be the D (6 bases). The V end lost 1 base, the J end lost 5 bases, and 11 bases lay between the germline ends. The germline V gene encodes CDR1 MGHRA and CDR2 YSYEKL. The CDR3 length is 14 residues. The CDR3 reads CASSQANRATEAFF. The CDR3, as DNA: TGCGCCAGCAGCCAAGCGAACAGGGCAACTGAAGCTTTCTTT.

This clone was counted once. The chain joins TRBV27 to TRBJ2-4; 7 nucleotides match TRBD1. The CDR3 is 20 amino acids. Germline V gene lookup returns CDR1 MNHEY and CDR2 SMNVEV (reference sequence). The junction had 20 bases not matched to a gene; V was cut back by 5 bases and J by 1 base. The CDR3 protein is CASSLLPPSTGVQAKNIQYF. The CDR3 DNA sequence: TGTGCCAGCAGTCTACTCCCCCCTAGTACAGGGGTGCAGGCCAAAAACATTCAGTACTTC.

The chain links TRBV7-8 to TRBJ1-2, with D unresolved. The CDR3 length is 15 residues. The ends were cut back, 3 bases at V and 8 bases at J, with 19 bases in the middle. CDR1 SGHVS and CDR2 FQNEAQ come from the germline V gene. CDR3 region: CASSFSAAGLGGYTF. The CDR3 bases are TGTGCCAGCAGCTTTAGTGCAGCGGGCTTGGGGGGCTACACCTTC.

J is TRBJ1-1 and V is TRBV6-1; 7 bases fit TRBD1. V shed 2 bases and J 0 bases; nucleotides not matched to a gene: 3. Germline-derived CDR1 and CDR2 are MNHNS and SASEGT. The CDR3 sequence is 15 residues long. CDR3 nucleotide sequence: TGTGCCAGCAGTGAATTTGGGACAGTGAACACTGAAGCTTTCTTT. It is translated as CASSEFGTVNTEAFF.